This TCR beta chain was retrieved from a study of CD8+ T cells in alopecia areata. Looking at the study overall: Tofacitinib exposure lasted 6 to 18 months, followed by 6 months off drug. Whole-study findings and limits: Unlike in mice, where it was clearer, TCR sharing across patients was less clear, possibly HLA-related.

The CDR3 runs 14 residues. CDR1 and CDR2 from the germline V gene are MGHRA and YSYEKL. Treatment here: oral pan-JAK inhibitor, 5-10 mg twice daily. For this clone: Its cognate antigen is unknown. One end of the junction is discordant with germline, which a read error may explain.

Extraction and reverse transcription of RNA yielded cDNA as the sequencing template. Repertoires were generated with immunoSEQ multiplex PCR, while TCRdb's copy carries only in-frame clones and drops some. The sample carries around 99,000 clones, about four fifths recorded once. Sequenced material: CD8+ T cells sorted from blood, taken at week 24, from a patient treated with tofacitinib. The V call is TRBV4-1, the J call TRBJ2-5, with D possibly TRBD2 on 6 matching bases. The sequence was collected from a human donor with alopecia areata. The CDR3 sequence: CASSKEGGKETQYF. For the CDR3, the DNA is TGCGCCAGCAGCAAAGAGGGAGGCAAGGAGACCCAGTACTTC.